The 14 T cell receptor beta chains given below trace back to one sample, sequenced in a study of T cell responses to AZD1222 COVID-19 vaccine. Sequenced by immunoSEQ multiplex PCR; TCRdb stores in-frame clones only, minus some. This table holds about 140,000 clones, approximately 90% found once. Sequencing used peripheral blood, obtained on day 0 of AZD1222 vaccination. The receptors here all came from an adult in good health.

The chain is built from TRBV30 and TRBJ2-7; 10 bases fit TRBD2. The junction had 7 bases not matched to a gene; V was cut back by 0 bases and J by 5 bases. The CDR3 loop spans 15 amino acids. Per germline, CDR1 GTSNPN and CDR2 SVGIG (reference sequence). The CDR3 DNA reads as TGTGCCTGGAGTGTAGGGTCCCTAGCGGGGGACGAGCAGTACTTC. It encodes CAWSVGSLAGDEQYF.

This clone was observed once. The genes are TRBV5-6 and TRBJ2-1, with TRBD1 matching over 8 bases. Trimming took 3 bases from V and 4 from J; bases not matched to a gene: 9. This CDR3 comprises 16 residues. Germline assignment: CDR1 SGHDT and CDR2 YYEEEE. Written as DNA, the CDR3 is TGTGCCAGCAGCTCATACCGGGACAGGAGGTACAATGAGCAGTTCTTC. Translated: CASSSYRDRRYNEQFF.

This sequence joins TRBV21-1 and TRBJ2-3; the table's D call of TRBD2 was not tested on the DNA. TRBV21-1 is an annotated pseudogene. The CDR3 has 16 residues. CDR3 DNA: TGTGCCAGCAGCATGGGACTAGCGGGAGACACAGATACGCAGTATTTT. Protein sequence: CASSMGLAGDTDTQYF.

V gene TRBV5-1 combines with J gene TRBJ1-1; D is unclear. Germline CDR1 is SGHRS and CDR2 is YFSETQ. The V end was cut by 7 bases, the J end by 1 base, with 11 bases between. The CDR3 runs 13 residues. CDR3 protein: CASAEVGNTEAFF. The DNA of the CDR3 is TGCGCCAGCGCGGAGGTGGGGAACACTGAAGCTTTCTTT.

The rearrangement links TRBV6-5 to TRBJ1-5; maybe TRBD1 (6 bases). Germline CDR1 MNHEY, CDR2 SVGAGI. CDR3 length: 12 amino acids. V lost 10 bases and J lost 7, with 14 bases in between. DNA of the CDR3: TGTGCCACCAGGGGTATTGGACAGCCCCAGCATTTT. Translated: CATRGIGQPQHF.

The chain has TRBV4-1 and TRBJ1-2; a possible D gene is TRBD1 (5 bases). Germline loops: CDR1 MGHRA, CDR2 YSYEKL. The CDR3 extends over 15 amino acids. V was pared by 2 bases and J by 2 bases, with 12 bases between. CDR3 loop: CASSQQRGGNYGYTF. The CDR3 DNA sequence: TGCGCCAGCAGCCAACAGCGCGGGGGGAACTATGGCTACACCTTC.

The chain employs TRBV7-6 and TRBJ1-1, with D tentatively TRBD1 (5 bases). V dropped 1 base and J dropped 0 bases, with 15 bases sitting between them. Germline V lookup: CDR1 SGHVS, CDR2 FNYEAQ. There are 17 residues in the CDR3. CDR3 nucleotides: TGTGCCAGCAGCTTAGTGCCAGGGCTGGGGGTGAACACTGAAGCTTTCTTT. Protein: CASSLVPGLGVNTEAFF.

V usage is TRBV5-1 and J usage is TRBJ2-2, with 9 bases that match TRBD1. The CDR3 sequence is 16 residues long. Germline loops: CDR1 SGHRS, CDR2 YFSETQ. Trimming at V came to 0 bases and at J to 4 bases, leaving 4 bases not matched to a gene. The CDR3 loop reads CASSLAGQGFTGELFF. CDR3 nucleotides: TGCGCCAGCAGCTTGGCAGGACAGGGGTTCACCGGGGAGCTGTTTTTT.

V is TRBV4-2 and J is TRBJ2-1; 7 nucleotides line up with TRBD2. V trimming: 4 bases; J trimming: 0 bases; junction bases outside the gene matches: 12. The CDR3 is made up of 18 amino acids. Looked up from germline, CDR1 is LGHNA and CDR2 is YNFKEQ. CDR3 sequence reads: CASSLMAQRGSSYNEQFF. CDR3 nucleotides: TGTGCCAGCAGCCTGATGGCTCAGCGGGGTAGCTCCTACAATGAGCAGTTCTTC.

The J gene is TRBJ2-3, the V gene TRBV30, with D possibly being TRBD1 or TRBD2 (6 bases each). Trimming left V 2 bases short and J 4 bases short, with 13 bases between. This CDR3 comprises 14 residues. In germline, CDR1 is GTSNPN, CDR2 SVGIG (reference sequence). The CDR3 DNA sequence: TGTGCCTGGAGTCCGGGGGCGGGCTCAGATACGCAGTATTTT. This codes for CAWSPGAGSDTQYF.

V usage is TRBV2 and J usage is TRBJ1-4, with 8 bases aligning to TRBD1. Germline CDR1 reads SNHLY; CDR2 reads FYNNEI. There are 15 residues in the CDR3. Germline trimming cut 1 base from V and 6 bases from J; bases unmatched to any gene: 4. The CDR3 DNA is TGTGCCAGCAGTGAAGGGGGGACAGGACATGAAAAACTGTTTTTT. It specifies CASSEGGTGHEKLFF.

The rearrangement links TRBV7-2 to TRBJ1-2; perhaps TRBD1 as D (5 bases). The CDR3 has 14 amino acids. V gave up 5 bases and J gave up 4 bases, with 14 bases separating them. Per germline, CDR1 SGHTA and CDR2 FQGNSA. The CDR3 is CASSIMTVSYGYTF. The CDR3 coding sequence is TGTGCCAGCAGCATAATGACAGTAAGCTATGGCTACACCTTC. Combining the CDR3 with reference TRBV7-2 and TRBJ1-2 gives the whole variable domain GAGVSQSPSNKVTEKGKDVELRCDPISGHTALYWYRQSLGQGLEFLIYFQGNSAPDKSGLPSDRFSAERTGGSVSTLTIQRTQQEDSAVYLCASSIMTVSYGYTFGSGTRLTVV.

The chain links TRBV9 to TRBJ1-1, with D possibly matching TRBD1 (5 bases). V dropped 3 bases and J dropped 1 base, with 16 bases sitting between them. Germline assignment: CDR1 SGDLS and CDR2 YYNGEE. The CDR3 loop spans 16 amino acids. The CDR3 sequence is CASSAALFGGNTEAFF. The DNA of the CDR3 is TGTGCCAGCAGCGCGGCCTTGTTCGGGGGGAACACTGAAGCTTTCTTT.

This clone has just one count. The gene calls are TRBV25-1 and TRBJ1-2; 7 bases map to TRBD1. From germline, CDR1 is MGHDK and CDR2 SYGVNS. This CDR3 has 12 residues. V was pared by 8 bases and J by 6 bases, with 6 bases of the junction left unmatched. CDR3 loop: CASGTAPHGYTF. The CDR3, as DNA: TGTGCCAGCGGGACAGCCCCCCATGGCTACACCTTC.